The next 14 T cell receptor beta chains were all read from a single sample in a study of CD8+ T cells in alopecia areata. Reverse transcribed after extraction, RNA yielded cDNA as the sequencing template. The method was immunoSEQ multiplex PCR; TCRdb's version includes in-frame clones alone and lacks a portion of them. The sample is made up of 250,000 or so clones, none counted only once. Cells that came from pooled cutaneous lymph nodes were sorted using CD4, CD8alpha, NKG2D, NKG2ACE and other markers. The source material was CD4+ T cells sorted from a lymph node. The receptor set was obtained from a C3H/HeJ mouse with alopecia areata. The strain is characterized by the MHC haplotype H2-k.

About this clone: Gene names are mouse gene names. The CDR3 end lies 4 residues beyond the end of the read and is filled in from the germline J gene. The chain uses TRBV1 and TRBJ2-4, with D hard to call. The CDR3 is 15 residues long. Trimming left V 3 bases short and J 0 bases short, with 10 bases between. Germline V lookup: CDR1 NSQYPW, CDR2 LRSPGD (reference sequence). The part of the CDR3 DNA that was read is TGCACCTGCAGTGCCCCTCCTACTAGTCAAAAC. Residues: CTCSAPPTSQN. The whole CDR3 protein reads CTCSAPPTSQNTLYF. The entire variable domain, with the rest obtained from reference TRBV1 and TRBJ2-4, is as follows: VTLLEQNPRWRLVPRGQAVNLRCILKNSQYPWMSWYQQDLQKQLQWLFTLRSPGDKEVKSLPGADYLATRVTDTELRLQVANMSQGRTLYCTCSAPPTSQNTLYFGAGTRLSVL.

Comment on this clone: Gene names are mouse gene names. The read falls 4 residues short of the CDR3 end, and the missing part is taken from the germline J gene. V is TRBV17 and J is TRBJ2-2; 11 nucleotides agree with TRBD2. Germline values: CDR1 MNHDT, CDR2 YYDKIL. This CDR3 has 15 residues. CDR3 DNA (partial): TGTGCTAGCAGTATGGGGGGACTGGGGGTCGGG. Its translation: CASSMGGLGVG. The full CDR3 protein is CASSMGGLGVGQLYF.

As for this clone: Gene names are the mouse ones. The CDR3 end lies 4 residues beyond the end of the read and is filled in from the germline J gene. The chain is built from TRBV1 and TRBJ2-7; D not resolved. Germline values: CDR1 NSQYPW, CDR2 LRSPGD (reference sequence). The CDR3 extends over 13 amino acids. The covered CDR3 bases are TGCACCTGCAGTGCTACAGCTATTTAT. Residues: CTCSATAIY. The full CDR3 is CTCSATAIYEQYF. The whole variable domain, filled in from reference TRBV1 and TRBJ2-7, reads VTLLEQNPRWRLVPRGQAVNLRCILKNSQYPWMSWYQQDLQKQLQWLFTLRSPGDKEVKSLPGADYLATRVTDTELRLQVANMSQGRTLYCTCSATAIYEQYFGPGTRLTVL.

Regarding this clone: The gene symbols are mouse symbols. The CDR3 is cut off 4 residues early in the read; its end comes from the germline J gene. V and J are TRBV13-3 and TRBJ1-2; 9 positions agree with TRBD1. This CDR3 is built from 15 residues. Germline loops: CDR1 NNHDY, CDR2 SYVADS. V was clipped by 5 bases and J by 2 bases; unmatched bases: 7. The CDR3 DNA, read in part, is TGTGCCAGCAGCCCCGGGACAGGGAGCAACTCC. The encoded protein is CASSPGTGSNS. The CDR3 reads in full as CASSPGTGSNSDYTF.

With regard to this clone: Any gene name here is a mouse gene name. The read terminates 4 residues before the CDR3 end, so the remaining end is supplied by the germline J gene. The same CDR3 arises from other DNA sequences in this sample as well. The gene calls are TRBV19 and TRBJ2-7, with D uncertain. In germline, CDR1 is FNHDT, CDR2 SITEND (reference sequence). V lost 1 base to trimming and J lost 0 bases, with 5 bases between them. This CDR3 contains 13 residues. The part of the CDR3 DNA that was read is TGTGCCAGCAGTATACGCAGCTCCTAT. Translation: CASSIRSSY. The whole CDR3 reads CASSIRSSYEQYF.

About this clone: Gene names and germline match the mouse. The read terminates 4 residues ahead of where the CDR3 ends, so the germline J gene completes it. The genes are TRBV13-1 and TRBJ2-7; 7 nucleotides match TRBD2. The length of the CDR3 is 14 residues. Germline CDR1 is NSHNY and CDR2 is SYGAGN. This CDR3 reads CASSDVWGSYEQYF. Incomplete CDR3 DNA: TGTGCCAGCAGTGATGTCTGGGGGTCGTAT.

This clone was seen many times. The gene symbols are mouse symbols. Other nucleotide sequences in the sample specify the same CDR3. The DNA read from the CDR3 is TGTGCCAGCAGGGACAACTCCTAT. Residues: CASRDNSY. The CDR3 as a whole reads CASRDNSYEQYF. The genes are TRBV19 and TRBJ2-7, with a possible D match to TRBD1 (5 bases). Read sequence stops 4 residues before the CDR3 end, and the germline J gene provides the missing end. The CDR3 extends over 12 amino acids. V gave up 5 bases and J gave up 0 bases, with 6 bases separating them. Germline V gives CDR1 FNHDT, CDR2 SITEND (reference sequence). The whole variable domain, filled in from reference TRBV19 and TRBJ2-7, reads GGIITQTPKFLIGQEGQKLTLKCQQNFNHDTMYWYRQDSGKGLRLIYYSITENDLQKGDLSEGYDASREKKSSFSLTVTSAQKNEMAVFLCASRDNSYEQYFGPGTRLTVL.

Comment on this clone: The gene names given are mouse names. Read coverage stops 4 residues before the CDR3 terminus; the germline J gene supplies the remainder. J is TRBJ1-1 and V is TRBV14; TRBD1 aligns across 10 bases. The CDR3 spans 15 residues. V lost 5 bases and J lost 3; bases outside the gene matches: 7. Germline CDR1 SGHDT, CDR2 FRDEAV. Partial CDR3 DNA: TGTGCCAGCAGCCCTCCGGGACAGGGGTACACA. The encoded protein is CASSPPGQGYT. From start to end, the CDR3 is CASSPPGQGYTEVFF.

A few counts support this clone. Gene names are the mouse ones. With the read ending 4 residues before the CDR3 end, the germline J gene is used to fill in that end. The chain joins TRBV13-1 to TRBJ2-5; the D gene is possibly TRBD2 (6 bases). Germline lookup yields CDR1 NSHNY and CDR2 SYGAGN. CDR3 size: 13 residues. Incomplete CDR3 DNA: TGTGCCAGCAGTGATTCTGGGGTAGAC. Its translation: CASSDSGVD. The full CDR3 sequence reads CASSDSGVDTQYF.

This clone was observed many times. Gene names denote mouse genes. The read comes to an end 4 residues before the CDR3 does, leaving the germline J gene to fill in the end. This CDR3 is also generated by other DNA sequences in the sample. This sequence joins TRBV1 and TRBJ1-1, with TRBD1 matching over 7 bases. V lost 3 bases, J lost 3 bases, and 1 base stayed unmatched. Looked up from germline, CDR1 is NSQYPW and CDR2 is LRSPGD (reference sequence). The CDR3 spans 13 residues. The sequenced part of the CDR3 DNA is TGCACCTGCAGTGCCGGGACAGACACA. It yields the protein CTCSAGTDT. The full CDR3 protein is CTCSAGTDTEVFF.

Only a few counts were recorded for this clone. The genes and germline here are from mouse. CDR3: CASGDAHGDTQYF. The covered CDR3 bases are TGTGCCAGCGGTGATGCACACGGAGAC. The V call is TRBV13-2, the J call TRBJ2-5; D is ambiguous. The read terminates 4 residues before the CDR3 end, so the remaining end is supplied by the germline J gene. The CDR3 runs to 13 residues. CDR1 NNHNN and CDR2 SYGAGS come from the germline V gene (reference sequence).

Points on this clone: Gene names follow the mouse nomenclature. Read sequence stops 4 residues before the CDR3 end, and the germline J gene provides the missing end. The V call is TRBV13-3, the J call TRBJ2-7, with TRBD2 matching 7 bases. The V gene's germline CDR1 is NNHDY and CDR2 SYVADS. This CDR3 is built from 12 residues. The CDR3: CASGKTGYEQYF. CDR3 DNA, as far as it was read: TGTGCCAGCGGGAAGACTGGGTAT.

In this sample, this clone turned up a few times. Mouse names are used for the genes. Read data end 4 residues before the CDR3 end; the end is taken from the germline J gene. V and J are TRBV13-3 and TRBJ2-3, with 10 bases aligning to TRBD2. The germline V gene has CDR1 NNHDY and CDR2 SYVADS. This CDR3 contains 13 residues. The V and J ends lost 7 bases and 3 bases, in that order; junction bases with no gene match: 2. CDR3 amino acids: CASQGLGAETLYF. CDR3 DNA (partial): TGTGCCAGCCAGGGACTGGGGGCAGAA.

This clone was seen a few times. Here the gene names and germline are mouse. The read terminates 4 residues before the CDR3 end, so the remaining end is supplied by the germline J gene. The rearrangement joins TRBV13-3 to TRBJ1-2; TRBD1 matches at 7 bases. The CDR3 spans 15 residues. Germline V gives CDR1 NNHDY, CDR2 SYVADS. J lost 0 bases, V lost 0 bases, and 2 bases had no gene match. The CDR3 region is CASSDGDSANSDYTF. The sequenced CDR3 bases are TGTGCCAGCAGTGATGGGGACAGTGCAAACTCC.